The clone carrying this T cell receptor (beta chain) was seen many times. Its antigen is still unknown. This entry is derived from a study of regulatory T cells in long-lasting Graves disease. Notes on the study in general: Few sampled subjects may have lowered accuracy. With under 3,500 shared public clonotypes, persistent patients exceeded new patients, who shared 950 to 1,000. Persistent-disease Graves' patients showed less TCR diversity than new cases.

This sample's time point: newly diagnosed GD, antithyroid drugs for less than 3 months. PBMC RNA was the source of the TCR library. Germline CDR1 and CDR2: SNHLY and FYNNEI. The CDR3 covers 15 residues. The V segment lost 7 bases and the J segment 6 bases; nucleotides outside the gene matches: 12. With iRepertoire HTBI primers and Arm-PCR of CDR3 regions, TCR beta libraries were built. Each CDR3 protein is one row after TCRdb ran MiXCR on the multiplex PCR reads. The sample carries about 210,000 distinct CDR3 sequences, roughly 20% recorded once. These data also featured in a second study, about T cells in Graves' hyperthyroidism and ophthalmopathy. That paper adds: An initial round of RT-PCR targeting the TCR CDR3 relied on the HTBI primer set.

This TCR was sampled from a woman aged 25 to 39 with Graves disease. The material was peripheral blood mononuclear cells (PBMCs), obtained at new diagnosis, from a patient treated with antithyroid drugs. The chain combines TRBV2 with TRBJ2-7; 10 bases match TRBD2. CDR3: CASNPSIAGGCEQYF. Written as DNA, the CDR3 is TGTGCCAGCAACCCTTCCATAGCGGGAGGTTGCGAGCAGTACTTC.